What follows are 29 T cell receptor beta chains derived from one specimen sequenced in a study of T cells in Graves' hyperthyroidism and ophthalmopathy. Researchers took RNA transcripts and amplified the TCR beta CDR3 regions from them. A first-round RT-PCR of the TCR CDR3 used the HTBI primer set. TCRdb reprocessed the multiplex PCR reads via MiXCR and lists one record per CDR3 protein. The sample records hundreds of thousands of distinct CDR3 sequences, more than 15% being singletons. The sample comprised blood. The receptors come from a woman under 30 with Graves' hyperthyroidism.

This clonotype has ten or more counts. DNA for the CDR3: TGCAGTGCTAGTGTCGTGGGGTCCCTCCACTTT. Translated, it gives CSASVVGSLHF. The chain links TRBV20-1 to TRBJ1-6; D not certain. There are 11 residues in the CDR3. V was cut by 3 bases and J by 14 bases, with 11 bases left in between. CDR1 DFQATT and CDR2 SNEGSKA come from the germline V gene (reference sequence).

This clonotype was found many times. J is TRBJ2-5 and V is TRBV3-1; 7 bases are a match to TRBD1. The CDR3 is 14 amino acids. V gave up 2 bases and J gave up 4 bases; unmatched junction bases: 4. Germline loops: CDR1 LGHDT, CDR2 YNNKEL (reference sequence). The CDR3 nucleotides read TGTGCCAGCAGCCAACGACAGGGAGCAGAGACCCAGTACTTC. This encodes CASSQRQGAETQYF.

The chain recombines TRBV27 with TRBJ2-3; D not certain. Germline assignment: CDR1 MNHEY and CDR2 SMNVEV (reference sequence). The CDR3 sequence is 15 residues long. V was trimmed by 5 bases and J by 5 bases, leaving 17 bases between them. The CDR3 sequence: CASSPLRPWGDTQYF. Here the CDR3 DNA reads TGTGCCAGCAGTCCGTTGAGGCCCTGGGGAGATACGCAGTATTTT.

This clonotype was found a few times. The chain is built from TRBV20-1 and TRBJ2-7; D is possibly TRBD2 (7 bases). Germline V lookup: CDR1 DFQATT, CDR2 SNEGSKA (reference sequence). V shed 6 bases and J shed 5 bases, with 17 bases lying between them. The length of the CDR3 is 13 residues. This chain's CDR3 is CSARGAVSDEQYF. CDR3 DNA sequence: TGCAGTGCCCGGGGGGCGGTTAGCGACGAGCAGTACTTC.

This chain joins TRBV19 and TRBJ1-2; the D gene is possibly TRBD1 (5 bases). This CDR3 spans 14 amino acids. V shed 7 bases and J shed 2 bases, with 14 bases lying between them. Germline loops: CDR1 LNHDA, CDR2 SQIVND (reference sequence). CDR3 sequence (DNA): TGTGCCAGTAAATTCGACAGCGACAACTATGGCTACACCTTC. Protein product: CASKFDSDNYGYTF.

The rearrangement uses TRBV5-5 and TRBJ2-7; tentatively, D is TRBD1 (6 bases). CDR3 length: 14 residues. Germline values: CDR1 SGHKS, CDR2 YYEKEE (reference sequence). Between the trimmed V and J ends, which lost 3 bases and 5 bases, there was a span of 15 bases. The DNA for the CDR3 is TGTGCCAGCAGCTCACGGCCAGGGGACCACGAGCAGTACTTC. Its translation: CASSSRPGDHEQYF.

The chain joins TRBV7-2 to TRBJ2-5; maybe TRBD1 (6 bases). Germline loops: CDR1 SGHTA, CDR2 FQGNSA. The CDR3 extends over 15 amino acids. V was cut by 5 bases and J by 4 bases, with 17 bases left in between. The CDR3 DNA follows: TGTGCCAGCAGCGGCACAAAAGCCAGGGGAGAGACCCAGTACTTC. Encoded protein: CASSGTKARGETQYF. Full variable domain (outside the CDR3, taken from reference TRBV7-2 and TRBJ2-5): GAGVSQSPSNKVTEKGKDVELRCDPISGHTALYWYRQSLGQGLEFLIYFQGNSAPDKSGLPSDRFSAERTGGSVSTLTIQRTQQEDSAVYLCASSGTKARGETQYFGPGTRLLVL.

At least ten counts were recorded for this clonotype. The V call is TRBV12-3 or TRBV12-4, the J call TRBJ2-3, with D perhaps matching TRBD1 (5 bases). Trimming shortened V by 7 bases and J by 0 bases, and 17 bases separated the two germline ends. The CDR3 runs 16 residues. The chain's CDR3 is CASKRGRATSTDTQYF. DNA of the CDR3: TGTGCCAGCAAAAGGGGCAGGGCGACGAGCACAGATACGCAGTATTTT.

This chain's CDR3 is CASSLQGTDTDTQYF. CDR3 in DNA: TGCGCCAGCAGCTTACAGGGAACCGACACAGATACGCAGTATTTT. The chain couples TRBV5-1 to TRBJ2-3; perhaps TRBD1 as D (6 bases). The CDR3 runs to 15 residues. Germline V gene data show CDR1 as SGHRS and CDR2 as YFSETQ. The V gene lost 2 bases and the J gene lost 2 bases, with 12 bases spanning the gap.

This clonotype has at least ten counts. The CDR3 protein is CASSDTKYTEAFF. The CDR3 nucleotides read TGTGCCAGCAGCGACACAAAGTACACTGAAGCTTTCTTT. The chain combines TRBV27 with TRBJ1-1; no reliable D call. Looked up from germline, CDR1 is MNHEY and CDR2 is SMNVEV (reference sequence). V was clipped by 6 bases and J by 3 bases, with 11 bases between them. The CDR3 covers 13 residues.

The chain joins TRBV2 to TRBJ2-1; 7 bases line up with TRBD2. Trimming at V came to 7 bases and at J to 3 bases, leaving 9 bases not matched to a gene. Germline CDR1 and CDR2: SNHLY and FYNNEI. The CDR3 has 15 amino acids. CDR3 in DNA: TGTGCCAGCACCACTGAGAGCGGGATCTACAATGAGCAGTTCTTC. It is translated as CASTTESGIYNEQFF.

In this sample, this clonotype turned up many times. The rearrangement uses TRBV28 and TRBJ2-6; 9 nucleotides line up with TRBD1. The CDR3 is 16 residues long. CDR1 is MDHEN and CDR2 is SYDVKM in the germline V gene. V lost 4 bases, J lost 3 bases, and 4 bases stayed unmatched. CDR3: CASSSGTGSGANVLTF. CDR3 sequence (DNA): TGTGCCAGCAGTTCCGGGACAGGGAGTGGGGCCAACGTCCTGACTTTC. Combining the CDR3 with reference TRBV28 and TRBJ2-6 gives the whole variable domain DVKVTQSSRYLVKRTGEKVFLECVQDMDHENMFWYRQDPGLGLRLIYFSYDVKMKEKGDIPEGYSVSREKKERFSLILESASTNQTSMYLCASSSGTGSGANVLTFGAGSRLTVL.

This clonotype was counted at least ten times. The V gene is TRBV3-1, the J gene TRBJ1-2, with 7 bases aligning to TRBD1. This CDR3 comprises 16 residues. Germline assignment: CDR1 LGHDT and CDR2 YNNKEL (reference sequence). V lost 1 base, J lost 4 bases, and 9 bases stayed unmatched. CDR3: CASSQGGGGAGYGYTF. The CDR3 nucleotides are TGTGCCAGCAGCCAAGGCGGAGGGGGCGCGGGCTATGGCTACACCTTC.

The chain joins TRBV15 to TRBJ1-5, with unresolved D. V was pared by 6 bases and J by 7 bases, with 13 bases between. This CDR3 region has 13 residues. Germline lookup yields CDR1 LNHNV and CDR2 YYDKDF (reference sequence). CDR3: CATSPGEWQPQHF. CDR3 nucleotides: TGTGCCACCAGTCCCGGGGAATGGCAGCCCCAGCATTTT.

This clonotype was counted ten times or more. The chain employs TRBV12-3 or TRBV12-4 and TRBJ1-1; 7 nucleotides agree with TRBD1. The CDR3 spans 15 residues. Trimming at V came to 5 bases and at J to 1 base, leaving 7 bases not matched to a gene. CDR3 sequence reads: CASSVQGIQNTEAFF. The CDR3 bases are TGTGCCAGCAGTGTACAGGGGATACAGAACACTGAAGCTTTCTTT.

The chain uses TRBV6-6 and TRBJ2-1; D unclear. This CDR3 region has 12 residues. V was trimmed by 2 bases and J by 5 bases, leaving 4 bases between them. CDR1 and CDR2 (germline): MNHNY, SVGAGI (reference sequence). The CDR3 DNA reads as TGTGCCAGCAGTTACGACAACAATGAGCAGTTCTTC. It codes for CASSYDNNEQFF.

This clonotype came up a few times. The rearrangement links TRBV7-8 to TRBJ2-2; D ambiguous. Germline V gives CDR1 SGHVS, CDR2 FQNEAQ. The CDR3 contains 15 residues. Trimming cost V 5 bases and J 7 bases, with 17 bases left between them. The CDR3 bases are TGTGCCAGCAGCCACAAAAGCGATTACGGCGGGGAGCTGTTTTTT. Translated, it gives CASSHKSDYGGELFF.

This clonotype showed up just once. This sequence joins TRBV4-2 and TRBJ2-5, with D possibly matching TRBD1 (6 bases). Trimming pared 1 base from V and 5 bases from J, leaving 11 bases between. Germline V gives CDR1 LGHNA, CDR2 YNFKEQ. The CDR3 totals 14 residues. The CDR3 bases are TGTGCCAGCAGCCAAGCACAGGGAACGGAGACCCAGTACTTC. It translates to CASSQAQGTETQYF.

This clonotype has a count of ten or more. The chain combines TRBV12-3 or TRBV12-4 with TRBJ2-1, with D perhaps TRBD2 (5 bases). The CDR3 is made up of 14 amino acids. V was clipped by 6 bases and J by 2 bases, with 11 bases between them. The CDR3 region is CASRPSFPYNEQFF. The CDR3 DNA sequence: TGTGCCAGCAGGCCTAGCTTCCCCTACAATGAGCAGTTCTTC.

In its sample, this clonotype was seen many times. The rearrangement links TRBV20-1 to TRBJ1-2; D may be TRBD1 (5 bases). Germline CDR1 is DFQATT and CDR2 is SNEGSKA (reference sequence). This CDR3 region has 13 residues. The CDR3 nucleotides read TGCAGCGCAACTGACGACAGTTACTATGGCTACACCTTC. Protein sequence: CSATDDSYYGYTF.

The chain has TRBV5-1 and TRBJ2-5; TRBD1 agrees at 8 bases. CDR1 is SGHRS and CDR2 is YFSETQ in the germline V gene. The length of the CDR3 is 15 residues. V shed 6 bases and J 4 bases; nucleotides not matched to a gene: 11. The DNA of the CDR3 is TGCGCCAGCATCCTATCGGACAGGGCTTCAGAGACCCAGTACTTC. This gives the protein CASILSDRASETQYF.

The chain couples TRBV24-1 to TRBJ1-5, with TRBD1 matching over 7 bases. Trimming cost V 4 bases and J 9 bases; bases outside gene matches: 11. Germline values: CDR1 KGHDR, CDR2 SFDVKD. This CDR3 has 15 residues. This CDR3 reads CATSEHGTDNAPQHF. The CDR3 nucleotides are TGTGCCACCAGTGAGCACGGGACAGACAATGCGCCCCAGCATTTT.

This clonotype was seen a few times. This clone may be a read error of a much larger clone one base away. The genes are TRBV11-3 and TRBJ2-1; 7 bases fit TRBD2. This CDR3 contains 15 residues. V lost 8 bases, J lost 4 bases, and 11 bases stayed unmatched. The V gene's germline CDR1 is SGHNT and CDR2 YENEEA. The CDR3: CASAMGRGKYNEQFF. The CDR3 DNA reads as TGTGCCAGCGCGATGGGGCGGGGGAAATACAATGAGCAGTTCTTC.

There are many counts of this clonotype. The chain combines TRBV29-1 with TRBJ2-7; D is tentatively TRBD1 or TRBD2 (5 bases each). Germline CDR1 and CDR2: SQVTM and ANQGSEA. Trimming pared 6 bases from V and 3 bases from J, leaving 12 bases between. This CDR3 is 12 amino acids long. CDR3: CSVSGTGYEQYF. The CDR3 DNA reads TGCAGCGTCTCCGGGACCGGCTACGAGCAGTACTTC.

A few counts support this clonotype. The chain uses TRBV9 and TRBJ1-1; no clear D. CDR3 length: 15 amino acids. Trimming took off 0 bases at V and 6 bases at J, with 15 bases between the two ends. Germline V gene sequence: CDR1 SGDLS, CDR2 YYNGEE. DNA of the CDR3: TGTGCCAGCAGCGTAGGTCTCGCCGCTGACGCTGAAGCTTTCTTT. Its translation is CASSVGLAADAEAFF.

There are many counts of this clonotype. The chain links TRBV20-1 to TRBJ2-5; possible D gene TRBD1, 6 bases. V shed 2 bases and J shed 5 bases, with 12 bases lying between them. The germline V gene has CDR1 DFQATT and CDR2 SNEGSKA (reference sequence). The CDR3 loop spans 13 amino acids. This chain's CDR3 is CSARYRESETQYF. As DNA, the CDR3 is TGCAGTGCTAGATACAGGGAGAGCGAGACCCAGTACTTC.

As to this clonotype: A much larger clonotype is one base distant, so this may be a read error. The chain couples TRBV13 to TRBJ1-1; D might be TRBD1 (5 bases). Per the germline V gene, CDR1 is PRHDT and CDR2 is FYEKMQ (reference sequence). The CDR3 covers 15 residues. The CDR3 region has the DNA TGTGCCAGCAGCCGCAGGGAGTTTTTGAACATTGAAGCTTTCTTT. This sequence encodes CASSRREFLNIEAFF.

This clonotype was observed many times. V gene TRBV6-1 combines with J gene TRBJ1-1; 11 positions agree with TRBD1. CDR1 is MNHNS and CDR2 is SASEGT in the germline V gene. This CDR3 is 14 amino acids long. Unmatched junction bases numbered 3, after V lost 5 bases and J lost 4 bases. CDR3 bases: TGTGCCAGCAGTAGGGGACAGGGGGTCACTGAAGCTTTCTTT. Its protein is CASSRGQGVTEAFF.

This clonotype was observed many times. This chain connects TRBV5-1 to TRBJ2-7; no reliable D call. Trimming took off 4 bases at V and 3 bases at J, with 5 bases between the two ends. This CDR3 comprises 11 residues. Per germline, CDR1 SGHRS and CDR2 YFSETQ. CDR3 sequence: CASSDLYEQYF. The CDR3 nucleotides read TGCGCCAGCAGCGACCTCTACGAGCAGTACTTC.